This T cell receptor beta chain is from a study of shared clonotypes between healthy human individuals. Study conclusions and caveats: The sharing of 5% to 5.5% of naive CD4 clonotypes was seen across a handful of donors.

This clone has just one count. Its antigen is not known. The table came from immunoSEQ multiplex PCR; TCRdb's copy has only in-frame clones and leaves some out. The table shows roughly 2 million clones, with nearly 97% occurring only once. CDR1 and CDR2 from the germline V gene are ENHRY and SYGVKD. V was trimmed by 3 bases and J by 1 base, leaving 12 bases between them. The CDR3 runs 15 residues. The chain recombines TRBV10-3 with TRBJ2-5; D not resolved. Sequencing was done on a sample of naive CD4+ T cells sorted from blood. Indicated subset: CD45RA+ positively selected. The sequence came from a man aged 18 to 35 in good health. CDR3 loop: CAISDPPGTQETQYF. CDR3 DNA: TGTGCCATCAGTGATCCCCCCGGCACCCAAGAGACCCAGTACTTC.